Reported below is one T cell receptor beta chain. The antigen is unknown. The read stops 3 residues short of the end of the CDR3; the missing end is completed from the germline J gene. Average input was around 1,100 ng genomic DNA for immunoSEQ TCR beta CDR3 amplification. The assay was immunoSEQ multiplex PCR, and TCRdb's table has in-frame clones only and misses some. The ten most abundant clones cover more than 1% of a sample with 40,000 to 45,000 clones. This specimen belongs to a study of T cells in women clearing cervical HPV infection. Study-wide context: Cases were women with histologically confirmed HPV16-related CIN3 or worse, including a couple of invasive cancers.

Germline V gene lookup returns CDR1 LNHDA and CDR2 SQIVND (reference sequence). The germline V and J ends were trimmed by 5 bases and 2 bases, with 16 bases remaining between them. This CDR3 has 16 residues. Each participant carried one incident cervical HPV16 infection only. Study observations and caveats: Each sample's T-cell count was unknown, possibly confounding richness.

This TCR was recovered from a woman aged 18 to 75 with a cervical HPV16 infection that either progressed to CIN3+ or cleared (not recorded which). Input material: blood buffy coat. The rearrangement links TRBV19 to TRBJ1-5, with TRBD1 as a possible D gene (6 bases). CDR3 amino acids: CASSQAGGPGNQPQHF. The CDR3 bases that were read are TGTGCCAGTAGTCAGGCCGGGGGGCCCGGCAATCAGCCC.